This T cell receptor (beta chain) is from a study of cytomegalovirus exposure and HLA in healthy donors. Whereas donors were nominally healthy upon sampling, unrecorded immune exposures were probable. Germline V gene sequence: CDR1 LGHNA, CDR2 YSLEER. CDR3 length equals 15 residues. The V segment lost 0 bases and the J segment 6 bases; nucleotides outside the gene matches: 3. Whole-study findings and limits: Later on, a genetic analysis was performed. It linked a missense variant in DCLRE1C with V- and J-gene trimming of TCR beta.

About this clone: The target antigen is unknown.

PCR primers comprised 60 Vbeta and 13 Jbeta primers. Repertoires were generated with immunoSEQ multiplex PCR, while TCRdb's copy carries only in-frame clones and drops some. The sample includes more than 70,000 clones, roughly two thirds of them seen just once. The V call is TRBV4-3, the J call TRBJ1-4; the match to TRBD1 covers 8 bases. This clonotype originated in a man in his forties or fifties in good health and CMV-seropositive. Sequences were obtained from PBMCs. This CDR3 reads CASSQDSGGDEKLFF. In DNA form, the CDR3 reads TGCGCCAGCAGCCAAGATTCAGGGGGCGATGAAAAACTGTTTTTT.